This is a list of T cell receptor beta chains from one sample in a study of T-cell memory formation after mild COVID-19. Using its own MiXCR run on the 5' RACE reads, TCRdb lists one record per CDR3 protein. Among fewer than 450,000 distinct CDR3 sequences, roughly 21% were seen once, and the ten largest hold around 12%. The specimen sequenced was PBMCs or a T cell subset sorted from them (not recorded which). These receptors all come from an adult woman who had mild COVID-19 (a few samples of this study predate the infection). Cell type and time point are not known. Both conserved end residues are trimmed from each CDR3. Only part of the rows carry a size: once, few, many, or a class if the clone is expanded.

TRBJ1-2,-,TRBV12-3/TRBV12-4,ASSSTGGPSFVGYT
TRBJ2-1,few,TRBV5-1,ASSFTSGARDEQF
TRBJ2-1,few,TRBV15,ATSREPVNEQF
TRBJ1-1,-,TRBV12-3/TRBV12-4,ASTIQGNTEAF
TRBJ2-7,few,TRBV20-1,SARRTALDYEQY
TRBJ2-7,few,TRBV7-9,ASSLDRSAIYEQY
TRBJ2-7,-,TRBV7-6,ASSFNRVSYEQY
TRBJ2-1,-,TRBV10-3,AISESGQGGVGQF
TRBJ1-1,few,TRBV7-2,ASSLAGGLDTEAF
TRBJ2-2,-,TRBV7-6,ASSPTSGTSGELF
TRBJ2-3,few,TRBV24-1,ATSDLGVRSTDTQY
TRBJ2-2,few,TRBV27,ASSLLVPGELF
TRBJ2-3,-,TRBV9,ASSVVAERTDTQY
TRBJ2-7,few,TRBV10-3,AISSGTGYYEQY
TRBJ2-7,few,TRBV20-1,SARDQLNPPYEQY
TRBJ2-2,-,TRBV9,ASSVRIGGELF
TRBJ1-1,-,TRBV9,ASSRAMGTEAF
TRBJ2-3,few,TRBV5-1,ASSSRGGNTQY
TRBJ2-3,-,TRBV5-4,ASSFLGQGDTQY
TRBJ2-5,-,TRBV7-9,ASSPRTSGGWKTQY
TRBJ2-4,-,TRBV12-3/TRBV12-4,ASSFGTKDIQY
TRBJ2-7,few,TRBV28,ASRTPGQGYEQY
TRBJ2-7,few,TRBV19,ARGEGPYEQY
TRBJ2-3,-,TRBV4-3,ASSQDRQSTSTDTQY
TRBJ1-2,few,TRBV29-1,SVAEDTYYGYT
TRBJ1-5,-,TRBV24-1,ATSDGNNQPQH
TRBJ1-6,-,TRBV3-1,ASTGRRNSPLH
TRBJ1-1,few,TRBV12-3/TRBV12-4,ATKERRFNTEAF
TRBJ1-2,-,TRBV3-1,ASSLRGSHSYGYT
TRBJ2-1,few,TRBV12-3/TRBV12-4,ASRPSGTGENEQF